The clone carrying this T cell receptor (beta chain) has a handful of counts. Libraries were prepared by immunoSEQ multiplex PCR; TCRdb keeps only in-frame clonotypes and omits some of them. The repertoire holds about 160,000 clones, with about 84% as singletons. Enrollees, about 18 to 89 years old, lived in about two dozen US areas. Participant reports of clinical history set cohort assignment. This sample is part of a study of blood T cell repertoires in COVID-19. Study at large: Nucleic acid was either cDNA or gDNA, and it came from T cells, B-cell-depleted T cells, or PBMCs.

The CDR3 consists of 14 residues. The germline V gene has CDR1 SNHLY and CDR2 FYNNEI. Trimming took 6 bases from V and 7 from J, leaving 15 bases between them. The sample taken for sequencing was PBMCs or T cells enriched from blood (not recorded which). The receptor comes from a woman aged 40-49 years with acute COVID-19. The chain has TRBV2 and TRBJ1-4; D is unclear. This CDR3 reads CASRLTAPGEKLFF. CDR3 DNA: TGTGCCAGCAGGCTCACTGCCCCAGGTGAAAAACTGTTTTTT.